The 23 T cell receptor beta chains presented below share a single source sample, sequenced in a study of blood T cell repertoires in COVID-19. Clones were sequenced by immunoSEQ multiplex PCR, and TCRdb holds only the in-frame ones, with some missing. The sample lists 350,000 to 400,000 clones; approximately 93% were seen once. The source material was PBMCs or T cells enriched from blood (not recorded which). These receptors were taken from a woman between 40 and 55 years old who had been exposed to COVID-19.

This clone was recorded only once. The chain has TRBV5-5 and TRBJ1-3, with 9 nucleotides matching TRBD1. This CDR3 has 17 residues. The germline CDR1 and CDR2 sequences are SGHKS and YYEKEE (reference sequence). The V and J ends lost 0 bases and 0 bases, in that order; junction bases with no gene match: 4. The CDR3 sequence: CASSLAIQGASGNTIYF. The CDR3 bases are TGTGCCAGCAGCTTGGCCATACAGGGGGCCTCTGGAAACACCATATATTTT. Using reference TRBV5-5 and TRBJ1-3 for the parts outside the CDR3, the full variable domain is DAGVTQSPTHLIKTRGQQVTLRCSPISGHKSVSWYQQVLGQGPQFIFQYYEKEERGRGNFPDRFSARQFPNYSSELNVNALLLGDSALYLCASSLAIQGASGNTIYFGEGSWLTVV.

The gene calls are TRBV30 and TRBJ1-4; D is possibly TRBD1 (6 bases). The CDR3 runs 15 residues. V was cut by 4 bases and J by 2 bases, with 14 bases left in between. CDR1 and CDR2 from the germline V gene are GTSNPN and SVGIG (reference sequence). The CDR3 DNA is TGTGCCTGGACAGGGGCAGGGTGGACTAATGAAAAACTGTTTTTT. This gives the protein CAWTGAGWTNEKLFF.

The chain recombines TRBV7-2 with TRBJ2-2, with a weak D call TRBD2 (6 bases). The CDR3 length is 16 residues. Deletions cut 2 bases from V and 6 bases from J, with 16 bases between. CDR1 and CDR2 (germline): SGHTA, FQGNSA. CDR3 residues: CASSLIPGSWSGELFF. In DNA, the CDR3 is TGTGCCAGCAGCTTAATACCCGGGAGTTGGTCCGGGGAGCTGTTTTTT.

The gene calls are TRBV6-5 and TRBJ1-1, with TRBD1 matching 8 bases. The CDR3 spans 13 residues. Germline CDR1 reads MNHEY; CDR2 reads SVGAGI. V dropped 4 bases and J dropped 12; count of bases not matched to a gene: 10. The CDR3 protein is CASSFFRGQLSFF. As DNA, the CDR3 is TGTGCCAGCAGTTTCTTCAGGGGGCAATTATCTTTCTTT.

CDR3 residues: CATSRGSSYNEQFF. DNA for the CDR3: TGTGCCACCTCTCGAGGGAGCTCCTACAATGAGCAGTTCTTC. The chain has TRBV19 and TRBJ2-1, with D possibly TRBD2 on 5 matching bases. Germline CDR1 reads LNHDA; CDR2 reads SQIVND (reference sequence). The CDR3 loop spans 14 amino acids. V was trimmed by 10 bases and J by 0 bases, leaving 13 bases between them.

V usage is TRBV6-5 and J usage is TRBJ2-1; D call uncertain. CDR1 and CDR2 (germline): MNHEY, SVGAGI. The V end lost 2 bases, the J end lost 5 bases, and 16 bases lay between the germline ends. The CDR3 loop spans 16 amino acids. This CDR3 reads CASSYGPETLNNEQFF. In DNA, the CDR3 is TGTGCCAGCAGTTACGGCCCAGAGACTCTGAACAATGAGCAGTTCTTC.

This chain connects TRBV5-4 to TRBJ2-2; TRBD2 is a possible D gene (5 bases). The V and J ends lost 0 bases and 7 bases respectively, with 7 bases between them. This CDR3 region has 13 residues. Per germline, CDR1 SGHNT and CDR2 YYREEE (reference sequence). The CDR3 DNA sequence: TGTGCCAGCAGCTTGGACGGGAACGGGGAGCTGTTTTTT. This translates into CASSLDGNGELFF. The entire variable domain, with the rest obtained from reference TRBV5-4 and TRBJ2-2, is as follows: ETGVTQSPTHLIKTRGQQVTLRCSSQSGHNTVSWYQQALGQGPQFIFQYYREEENGRGNFPPRFSGLQFPNYSSELNVNALELDDSALYLCASSLDGNGELFFGEGSRLTVL.

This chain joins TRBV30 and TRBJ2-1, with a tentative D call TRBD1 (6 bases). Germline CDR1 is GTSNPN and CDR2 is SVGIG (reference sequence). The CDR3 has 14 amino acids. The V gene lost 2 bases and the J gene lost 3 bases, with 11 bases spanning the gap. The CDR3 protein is CAWSRGNRYNEQFF. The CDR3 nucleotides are TGTGCCTGGAGTAGGGGGAATCGCTACAATGAGCAGTTCTTC. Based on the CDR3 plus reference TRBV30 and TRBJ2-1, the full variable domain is SQTIHQWPATLVQPVGSPLSLECTVEGTSNPNLYWYRQAAGRGLQLLFYSVGIGQISSEVPQNLSASRPQDRQFILSSKKLLLSDSGFYLCAWSRGNRYNEQFFGPGTRLTVL.

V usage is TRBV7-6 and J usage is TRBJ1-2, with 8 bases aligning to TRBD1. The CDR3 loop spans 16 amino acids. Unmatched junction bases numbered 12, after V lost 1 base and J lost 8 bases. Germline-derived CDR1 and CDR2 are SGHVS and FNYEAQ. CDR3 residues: CASSLGPLGQGRGYTF. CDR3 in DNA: TGTGCCAGCAGCTTAGGCCCCCTTGGACAGGGTCGAGGCTACACCTTC.

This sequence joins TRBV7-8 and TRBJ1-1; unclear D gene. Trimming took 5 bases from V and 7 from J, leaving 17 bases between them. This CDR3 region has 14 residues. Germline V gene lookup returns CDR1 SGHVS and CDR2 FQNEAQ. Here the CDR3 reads CASSLHPGALEAFF. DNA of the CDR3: TGTGCCAGCAGCCTACACCCAGGCGCCCTTGAAGCTTTCTTT.

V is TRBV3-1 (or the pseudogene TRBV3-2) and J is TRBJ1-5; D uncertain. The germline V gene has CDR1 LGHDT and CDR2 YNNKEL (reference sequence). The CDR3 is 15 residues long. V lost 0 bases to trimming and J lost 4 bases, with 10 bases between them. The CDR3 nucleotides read TGTGCCAGCAGCCAAGATTGGAGGGATAATCAGCCCCAGCATTTT. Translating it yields CASSQDWRDNQPQHF.

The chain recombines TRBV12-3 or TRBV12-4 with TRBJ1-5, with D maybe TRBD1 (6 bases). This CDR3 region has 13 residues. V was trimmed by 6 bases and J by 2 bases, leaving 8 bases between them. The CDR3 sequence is CASRTGRNQPQHF. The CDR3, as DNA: TGTGCCAGCAGGACAGGACGCAATCAGCCCCAGCATTTT.

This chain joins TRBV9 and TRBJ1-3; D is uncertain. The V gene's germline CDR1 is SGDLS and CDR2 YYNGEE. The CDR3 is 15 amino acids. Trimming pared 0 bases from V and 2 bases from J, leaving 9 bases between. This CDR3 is CASSVVGEPGNTIYF. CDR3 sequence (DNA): TGTGCCAGCAGCGTAGTCGGGGAACCTGGAAACACCATATATTTT.

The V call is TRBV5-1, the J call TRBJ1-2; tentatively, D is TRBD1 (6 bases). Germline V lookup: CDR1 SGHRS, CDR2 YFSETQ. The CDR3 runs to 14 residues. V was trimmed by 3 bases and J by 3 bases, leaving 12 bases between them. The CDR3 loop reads CASSSDRQDYGYTF. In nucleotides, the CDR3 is TGCGCCAGCAGCTCTGACAGGCAAGACTATGGCTACACCTTC.

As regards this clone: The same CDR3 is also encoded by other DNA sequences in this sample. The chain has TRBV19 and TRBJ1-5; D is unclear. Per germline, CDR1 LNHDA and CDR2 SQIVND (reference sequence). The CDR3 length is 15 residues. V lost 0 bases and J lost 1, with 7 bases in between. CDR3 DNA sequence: TGTGCCAGTAGTATAGACCGCGGCAGCAATCAGCCCCAGCATTTT. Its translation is CASSIDRGSNQPQHF.

CDR3 region: CASSPKPRGAGVETQYF. DNA for the CDR3: TGTGCCAGCAGCCCAAAACCCCGGGGAGCGGGAGTGGAGACCCAGTACTTC. J is TRBJ2-5 and V is TRBV9; 8 nucleotides agree with TRBD2. CDR1 SGDLS and CDR2 YYNGEE come from the germline V gene. Trimming at V came to 4 bases and at J to 5 bases, leaving 16 bases not matched to a gene. The CDR3 loop spans 17 amino acids. The full variable domain, in which reference TRBV9 and TRBJ2-5 provide the parts outside the CDR3, is DSGVTQTPKHLITATGQRVTLRCSPRSGDLSVYWYQQSLDQGLQFLIQYYNGEERAKGNILERFSAQQFPDLHSELNLSSLELGDSALYFCASSPKPRGAGVETQYFGPGTRLLVL.

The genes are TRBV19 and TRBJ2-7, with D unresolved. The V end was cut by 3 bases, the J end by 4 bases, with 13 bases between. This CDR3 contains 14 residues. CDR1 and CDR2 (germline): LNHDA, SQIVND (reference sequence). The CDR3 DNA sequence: TGTGCCAGTAGTATGAAAAGACACTCTTACGAGCAGTACTTC. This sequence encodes CASSMKRHSYEQYF.

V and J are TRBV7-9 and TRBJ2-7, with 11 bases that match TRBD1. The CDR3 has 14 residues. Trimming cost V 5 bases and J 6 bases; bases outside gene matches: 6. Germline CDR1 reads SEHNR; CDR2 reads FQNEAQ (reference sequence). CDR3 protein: CASSIRTGGGEQYF. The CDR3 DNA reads TGTGCCAGCAGCATAAGGACAGGGGGCGGCGAGCAGTACTTC.

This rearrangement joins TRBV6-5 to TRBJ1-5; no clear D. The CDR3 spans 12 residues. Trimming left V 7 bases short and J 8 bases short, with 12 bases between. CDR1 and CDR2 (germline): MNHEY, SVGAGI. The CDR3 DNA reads TGTGCCAGCAATTCAGTCGGGGAGCCCCAGCATTTT. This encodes CASNSVGEPQHF.

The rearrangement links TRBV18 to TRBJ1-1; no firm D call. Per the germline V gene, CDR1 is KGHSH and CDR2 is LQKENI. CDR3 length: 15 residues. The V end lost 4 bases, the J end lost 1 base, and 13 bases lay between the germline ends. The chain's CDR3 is CASSLNSGRNTEAFF. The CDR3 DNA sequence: TGTGCCAGCTCACTAAACAGTGGGAGGAACACTGAAGCTTTCTTT. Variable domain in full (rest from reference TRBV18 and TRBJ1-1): NAGVMQNPRHLVRRRGQEARLRCSPMKGHSHVYWYRQLPEEGLKFMVYLQKENIIDESGMPKERFSAEFPKEGPSILRIQQVVRGDSAAYFCASSLNSGRNTEAFFGQGTRLTVV.

In DNA, the CDR3 is TGTGCCAGCAGCTTGGCAACAGGGGGAGTAGAGACCCAGTACTTC. Amino acid sequence: CASSLATGGVETQYF. J is TRBJ2-5 and V is TRBV5-4; 8 nucleotides agree with TRBD1. Germline-derived CDR1 and CDR2 are SGHNT and YYREEE (reference sequence). V shed 0 bases, J shed 4 bases, and the junction held 5 bases outside the gene matches. The CDR3 runs 15 residues. The full variable domain, completed using reference TRBV5-4 and TRBJ2-5, is ETGVTQSPTHLIKTRGQQVTLRCSSQSGHNTVSWYQQALGQGPQFIFQYYREEENGRGNFPPRFSGLQFPNYSSELNVNALELDDSALYLCASSLATGGVETQYFGPGTRLLVL.

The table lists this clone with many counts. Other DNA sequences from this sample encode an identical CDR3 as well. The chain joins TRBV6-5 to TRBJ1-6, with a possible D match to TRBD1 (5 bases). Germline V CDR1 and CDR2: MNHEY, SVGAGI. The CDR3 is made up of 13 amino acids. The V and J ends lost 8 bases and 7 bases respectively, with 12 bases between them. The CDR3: CASSAGWNSPLHF. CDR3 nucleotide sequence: TGTGCCAGCTCGGCAGGGTGGAATTCACCCCTCCACTTT.

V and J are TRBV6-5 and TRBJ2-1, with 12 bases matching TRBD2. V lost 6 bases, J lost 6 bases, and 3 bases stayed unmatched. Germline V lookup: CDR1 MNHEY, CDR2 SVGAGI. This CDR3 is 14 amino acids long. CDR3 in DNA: TGTGCCAGCAGGCTAGCGGGGGGGCCCAATGAGCAGTTCTTC. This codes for CASRLAGGPNEQFF.